This TCR beta chain emerged from a study of CXCR3-negative and CXCR3-positive naive CD8 T cells. UMI-labeled TRB cDNA libraries were prepared by 5' RACE. TCRdb reprocessed the 5' RACE reads and reports one entry per CDR3 protein, with no DNA. Its listing shows around 96,000 distinct CDR3 sequences. The CDR3 totals 16 residues. Germline V lookup: CDR1 LNHNV, CDR2 YYDKDF (reference sequence). The chain uses TRBV15 and TRBJ2-7; lacking DNA, the TRBD1 call made by TCRdb goes unchecked. The source of this sequence is a human donor in good health. Some clones in this sample may be carry-over from other donors' samples. The sequenced sample consisted of naive CXCR3- CD8+ T cells from blood. Indicated subset: CD45RO-CCR7+CD27+CD95- naive CD8+ T cells lacking CXCR3 (TNR3-). The CDR3 sequence is CATNKWRDRGRDEQYF.